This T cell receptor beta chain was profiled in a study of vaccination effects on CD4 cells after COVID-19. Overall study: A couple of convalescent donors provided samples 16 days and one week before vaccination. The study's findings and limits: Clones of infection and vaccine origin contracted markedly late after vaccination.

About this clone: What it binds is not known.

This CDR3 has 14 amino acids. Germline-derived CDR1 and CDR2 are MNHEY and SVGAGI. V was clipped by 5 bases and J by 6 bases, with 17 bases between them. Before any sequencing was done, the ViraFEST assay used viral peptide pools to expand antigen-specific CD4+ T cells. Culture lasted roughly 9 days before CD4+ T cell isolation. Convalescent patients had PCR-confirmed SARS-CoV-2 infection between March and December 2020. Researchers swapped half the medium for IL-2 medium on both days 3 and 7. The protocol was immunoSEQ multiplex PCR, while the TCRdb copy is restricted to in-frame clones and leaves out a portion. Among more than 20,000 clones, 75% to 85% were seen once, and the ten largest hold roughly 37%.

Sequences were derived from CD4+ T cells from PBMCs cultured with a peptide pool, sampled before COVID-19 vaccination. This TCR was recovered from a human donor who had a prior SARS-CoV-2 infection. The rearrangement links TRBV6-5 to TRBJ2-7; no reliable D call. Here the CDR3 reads CASSLGPSSGEQYF. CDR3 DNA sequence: TGTGCCAGCAGTCTCGGGCCCTCCTCGGGCGAGCAGTACTTC.